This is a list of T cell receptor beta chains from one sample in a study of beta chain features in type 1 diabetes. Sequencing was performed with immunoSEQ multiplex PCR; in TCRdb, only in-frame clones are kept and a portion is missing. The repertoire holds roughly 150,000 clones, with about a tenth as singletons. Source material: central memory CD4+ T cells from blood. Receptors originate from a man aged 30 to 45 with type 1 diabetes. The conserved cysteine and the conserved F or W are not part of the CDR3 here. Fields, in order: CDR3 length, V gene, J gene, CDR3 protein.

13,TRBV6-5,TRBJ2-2,AIRPGGAGTGELF
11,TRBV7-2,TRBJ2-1,ASSFSRHNEQF
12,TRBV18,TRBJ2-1,ASSPGLAGDEQF
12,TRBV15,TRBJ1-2,ATSRRGANYGYT
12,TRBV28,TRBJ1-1,ASSSGQEETEAF
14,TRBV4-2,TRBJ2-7,ASSSVQGTGVREQY
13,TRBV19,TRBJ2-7,ASSKTGTGAYEQY
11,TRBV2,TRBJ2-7,ASTLEAGGEQY
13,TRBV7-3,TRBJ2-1,ASSAGGTSYNEQF
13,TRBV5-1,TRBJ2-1,ASSALTSGQGEQF
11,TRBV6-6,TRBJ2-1,ASSELVPHEQF
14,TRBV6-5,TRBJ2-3,ASSLSTSGDTDTQY
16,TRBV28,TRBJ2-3,ASNDPDGGRVDTDTQY
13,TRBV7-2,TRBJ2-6,ASSFQGSGANVLT
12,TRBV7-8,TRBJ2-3,ASSGRLVSDTQY
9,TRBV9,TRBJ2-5,ASSPGETQY
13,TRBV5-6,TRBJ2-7,ASSLSGTSGREQY
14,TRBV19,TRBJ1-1,ASSPRWRQGSTEAF
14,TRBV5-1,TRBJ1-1,ASSLGQGTLSTEAF
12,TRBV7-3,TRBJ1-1,ASSRNQGSPEAF
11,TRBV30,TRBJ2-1,AWKASGSNEQF
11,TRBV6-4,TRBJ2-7,ASSGGTSYEQY
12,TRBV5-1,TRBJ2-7,ASSAGTPDGEQY
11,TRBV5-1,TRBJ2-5,ASSWTSDETQY
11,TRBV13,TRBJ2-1,ASSLRDGNEQF
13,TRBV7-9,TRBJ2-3,ASTRPKGDTDTQY
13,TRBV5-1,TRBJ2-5,ASSFTGQGQETQY